The clone carrying this TCR beta chain was recorded once. Its cognate antigen is unknown. The entry originates in a study of CD8+ T cells in alopecia areata. Investigators isolated RNA and reverse transcribed it into cDNA to act as the sequencing template. Sequencing was performed with immunoSEQ multiplex PCR; in TCRdb, only in-frame clones are kept and a portion is missing. The sample consists of tens of thousands of clones, over 65% of them appearing once. Overall study results and limits: Lesional tissue from the scalp (especially in alopecia totalis/universalis) showed higher clonality than normal scalp. It was less clear whether patients shared TCRs than it was in mice, possibly because of HLA.

The ends lost 2 bases at V and 7 bases at J; junction bases unmatched: 4. The CDR3 loop spans 14 amino acids. Germline CDR1 reads LNHNV; CDR2 reads YYDKDF (reference sequence). Peripheral blood, together with lesional scalp punch biopsies, was collected from alopecia areata patients. Sorting from PBMCs produced CD4+ and CD8+ T cells. The TCR sequence derives from a human donor with alopecia areata. This chain uses TRBV15 with TRBJ2-5, with 10 bases identical to TRBD2. The sample comprised NKG2D-low CD8+ T cells sorted from blood. The CDR3 loop reads CATSRPGTSVTQYF. In nucleotides, the CDR3 is TGTGCCACCAGCAGACCGGGGACTAGCGTGACCCAGTACTTC.